The present T cell receptor (beta chain) was sequenced within a study of human T cells and chemical hapten exposure. Turning to the study itself: Per-sample TCR yields varied mainly from small pooled library volume differences.

The V gene end was trimmed by 10 bases and the J gene end by 5 bases; junction bases not matched to a gene: 4. There are 11 residues in the CDR3. Described time point: patch test 1, 2 weeks after DPC sensitization. Specified treatment: therapeutic diphenylcyclopropenone sensitization with weekly scalp DPC. TCRdb reprocessed the RACE reads via MiXCR and lists one record per CDR3 protein. The table shows 300,000 to 350,000 distinct CDR3 sequences, with approximately 6.3% occurring only once. Sequenced material: whole blood, taken in connection with sensitization to the hapten diphenylcyclopropenone (DPC). The genes are TRBV12-3 or TRBV12-4 and TRBJ1-2; TRBD1 agrees at 7 bases. This clonotype originated in a woman between 18 and 30 years old with alopecia areata. Some clones in this sample may be carry-over from other donors' samples. CDR3 in amino acids: CATKGAYGYTF. CDR3 in DNA: TGTGCCACCAAGGGGGCTTATGGCTACACCTTC.